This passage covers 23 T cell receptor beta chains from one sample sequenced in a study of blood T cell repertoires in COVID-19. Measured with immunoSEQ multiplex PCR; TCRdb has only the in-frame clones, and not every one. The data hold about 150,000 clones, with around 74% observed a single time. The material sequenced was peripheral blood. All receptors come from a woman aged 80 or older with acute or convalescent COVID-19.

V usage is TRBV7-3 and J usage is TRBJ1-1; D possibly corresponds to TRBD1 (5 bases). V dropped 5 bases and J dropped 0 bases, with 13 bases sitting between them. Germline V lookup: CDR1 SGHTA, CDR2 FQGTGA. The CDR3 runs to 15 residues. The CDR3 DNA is TGTGCCAGCAGCCTAAACCCAGGGATGAACACTGAAGCTTTCTTT. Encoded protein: CASSLNPGMNTEAFF.

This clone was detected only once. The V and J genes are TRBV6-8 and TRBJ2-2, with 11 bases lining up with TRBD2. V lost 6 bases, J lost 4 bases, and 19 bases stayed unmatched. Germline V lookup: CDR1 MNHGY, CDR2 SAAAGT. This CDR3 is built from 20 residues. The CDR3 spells CASSPGLTALAGVPTGELFF. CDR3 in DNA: TGTGCCAGCAGCCCCGGACTGACGGCACTAGCGGGGGTACCCACCGGGGAGCTGTTTTTT.

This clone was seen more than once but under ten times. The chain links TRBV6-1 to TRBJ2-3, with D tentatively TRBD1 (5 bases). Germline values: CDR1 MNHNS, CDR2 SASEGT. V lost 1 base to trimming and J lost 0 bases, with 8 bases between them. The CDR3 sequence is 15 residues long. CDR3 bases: TGTGCCAGCAGTGAAGTGCGACAGAGCACAGATACGCAGTATTTT. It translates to CASSEVRQSTDTQYF.

The CDR3 region is CASSTDRANTIYF. CDR3 DNA: TGTGCCAGCAGCACAGACAGGGCAAACACCATATATTTT. This chain uses TRBV7-2 with TRBJ1-3; 7 nucleotides match TRBD1. The length of the CDR3 is 13 residues. The J segment lost 6 bases and the V segment lost 5 bases, leaving 4 bases of the junction unmatched. CDR1 is SGHTA and CDR2 is FQGNSA in the germline V gene.

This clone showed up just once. In nucleotides, the CDR3 is TGCGCCAGCAGCTTGGACAGGGGAGGAGGAAACACCATATATTTT. Translation gives CASSLDRGGGNTIYF. This chain links TRBV5-1 with TRBJ1-3; 7 bases agree with TRBD1. Germline CDR1 and CDR2: SGHRS and YFSETQ. The CDR3 consists of 15 residues. Trimming removed 0 bases from V and 4 bases from J; junction bases left unmatched: 4.

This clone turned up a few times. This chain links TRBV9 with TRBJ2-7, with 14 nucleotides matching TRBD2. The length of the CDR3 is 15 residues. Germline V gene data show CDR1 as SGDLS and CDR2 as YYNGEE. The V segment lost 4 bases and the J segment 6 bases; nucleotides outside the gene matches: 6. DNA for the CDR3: TGTGCCAGCAGCCCGATGGGACTAGCGGGAGCCGAGCAGTACTTC. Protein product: CASSPMGLAGAEQYF.

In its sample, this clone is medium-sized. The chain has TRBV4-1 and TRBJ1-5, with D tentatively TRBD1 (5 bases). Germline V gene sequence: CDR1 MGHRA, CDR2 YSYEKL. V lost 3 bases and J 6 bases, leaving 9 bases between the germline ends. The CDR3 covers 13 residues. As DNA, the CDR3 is TGCGCCAGCAGCCAGGGGGAGGGTCAGCCCCAGCATTTT. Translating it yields CASSQGEGQPQHF.

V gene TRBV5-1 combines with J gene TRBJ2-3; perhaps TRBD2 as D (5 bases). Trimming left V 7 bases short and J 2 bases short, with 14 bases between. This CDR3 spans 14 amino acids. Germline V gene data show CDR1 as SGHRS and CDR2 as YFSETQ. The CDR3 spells CASRGSGDTDTQYF. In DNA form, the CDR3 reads TGCGCCAGCCGAGGCAGCGGCGACACAGATACGCAGTATTTT. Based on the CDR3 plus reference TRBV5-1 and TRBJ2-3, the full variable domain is KAGVTQTPRYLIKTRGQQVTLSCSPISGHRSVSWYQQTPGQGLQFLFEYFSETQRNKGNFPGRFSGRQFSNSRSEMNVSTLELGDSALYLCASRGSGDTDTQYFGPGTRLTVL.

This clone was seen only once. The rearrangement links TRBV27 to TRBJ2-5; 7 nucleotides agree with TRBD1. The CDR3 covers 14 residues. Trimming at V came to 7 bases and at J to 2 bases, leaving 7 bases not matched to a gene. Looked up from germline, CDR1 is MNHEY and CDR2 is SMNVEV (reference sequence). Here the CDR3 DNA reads TGTGCCAGCATGAGGGACAGTTGGCAAGAGACCCAGTACTTC. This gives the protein CASMRDSWQETQYF.

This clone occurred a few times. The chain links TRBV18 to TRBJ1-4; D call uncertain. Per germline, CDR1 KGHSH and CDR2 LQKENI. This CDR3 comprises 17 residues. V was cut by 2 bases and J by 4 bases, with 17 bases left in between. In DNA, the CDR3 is TGTGCCAGCTCACCAAGCTCCAGTGCGGTTTTTAATGAAAAACTGTTTTTT. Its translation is CASSPSSSAVFNEKLFF.

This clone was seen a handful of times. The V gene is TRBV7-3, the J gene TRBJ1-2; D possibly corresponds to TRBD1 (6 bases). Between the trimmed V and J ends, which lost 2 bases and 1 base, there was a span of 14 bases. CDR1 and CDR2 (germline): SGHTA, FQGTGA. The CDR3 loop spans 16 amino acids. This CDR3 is CASSLGGAESNYGYTF. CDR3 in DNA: TGTGCCAGCAGCTTAGGGGGGGCTGAAAGTAACTATGGCTACACCTTC.

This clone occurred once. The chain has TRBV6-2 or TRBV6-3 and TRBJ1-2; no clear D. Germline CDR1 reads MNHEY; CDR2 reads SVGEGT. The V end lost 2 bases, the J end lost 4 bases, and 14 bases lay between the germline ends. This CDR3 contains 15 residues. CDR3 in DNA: TGTGCCAGCAGTTACCAGAATGGAGGAATCTATGGCTACACCTTC. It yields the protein CASSYQNGGIYGYTF.

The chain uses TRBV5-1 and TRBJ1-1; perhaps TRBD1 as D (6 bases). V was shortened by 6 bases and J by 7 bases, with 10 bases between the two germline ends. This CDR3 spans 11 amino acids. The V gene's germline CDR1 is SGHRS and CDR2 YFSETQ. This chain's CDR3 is CASTVGGEAFF. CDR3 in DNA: TGCGCCAGCACGGTAGGGGGTGAAGCTTTCTTT. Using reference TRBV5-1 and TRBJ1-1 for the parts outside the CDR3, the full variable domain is KAGVTQTPRYLIKTRGQQVTLSCSPISGHRSVSWYQQTPGQGLQFLFEYFSETQRNKGNFPGRFSGRQFSNSRSEMNVSTLELGDSALYLCASTVGGEAFFGQGTRLTVV.

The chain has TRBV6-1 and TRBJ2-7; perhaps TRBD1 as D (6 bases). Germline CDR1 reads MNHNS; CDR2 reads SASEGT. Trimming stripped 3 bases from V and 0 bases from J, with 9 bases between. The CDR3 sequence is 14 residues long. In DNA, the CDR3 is TGTGCCAGCAGTGAGCAGGGGACCTCCTACGAGCAGTACTTC. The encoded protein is CASSEQGTSYEQYF.

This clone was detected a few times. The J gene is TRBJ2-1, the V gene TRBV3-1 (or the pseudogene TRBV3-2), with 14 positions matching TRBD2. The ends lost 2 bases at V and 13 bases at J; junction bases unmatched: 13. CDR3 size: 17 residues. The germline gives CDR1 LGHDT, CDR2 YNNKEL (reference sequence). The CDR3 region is CASSQRVGTSGRTRQFF. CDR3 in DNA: TGTGCCAGCAGCCAAAGGGTGGGGACTAGCGGGAGAACTAGACAGTTCTTC.

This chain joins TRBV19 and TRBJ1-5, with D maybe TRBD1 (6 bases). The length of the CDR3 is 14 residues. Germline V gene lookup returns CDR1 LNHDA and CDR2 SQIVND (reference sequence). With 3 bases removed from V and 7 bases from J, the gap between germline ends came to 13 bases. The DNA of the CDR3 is TGTGCCAGTAGTATCTTTGGGGGCGGGCAGCCCCAGCATTTT. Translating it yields CASSIFGGGQPQHF.

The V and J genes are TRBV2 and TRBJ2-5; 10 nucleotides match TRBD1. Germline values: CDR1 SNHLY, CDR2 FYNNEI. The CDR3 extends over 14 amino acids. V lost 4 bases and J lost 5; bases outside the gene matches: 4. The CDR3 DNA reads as TGTGCCAGCAGTGGACAGGGGGCGGGGGAGACCCAGTACTTC. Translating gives CASSGQGAGETQYF. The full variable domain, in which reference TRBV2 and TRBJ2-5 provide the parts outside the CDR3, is EPEVTQTPSHQVTQMGQEVILRCVPISNHLYFYWYRQILGQKVEFLVSFYNNEISEKSEIFDDQFSVERPDGSNFTLKIRSTKLEDSAMYFCASSGQGAGETQYFGPGTRLLVL.

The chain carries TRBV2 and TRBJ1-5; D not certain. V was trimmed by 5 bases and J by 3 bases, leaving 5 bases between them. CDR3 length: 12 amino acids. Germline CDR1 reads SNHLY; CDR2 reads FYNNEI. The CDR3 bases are TGTGCCAGCAGTAACAACAATCAGCCCCAGCATTTT. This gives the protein CASSNNNQPQHF.

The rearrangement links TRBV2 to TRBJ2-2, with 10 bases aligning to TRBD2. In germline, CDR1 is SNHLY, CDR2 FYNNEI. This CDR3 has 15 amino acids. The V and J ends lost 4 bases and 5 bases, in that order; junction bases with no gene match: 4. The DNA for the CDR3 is TGTGCCAGCAGTGCCGCGACTAGCGGGACCGGGGAGCTGTTTTTT. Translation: CASSAATSGTGELFF.

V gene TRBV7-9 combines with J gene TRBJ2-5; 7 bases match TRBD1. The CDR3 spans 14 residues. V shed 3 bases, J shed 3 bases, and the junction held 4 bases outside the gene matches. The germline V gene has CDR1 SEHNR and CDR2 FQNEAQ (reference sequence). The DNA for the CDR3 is TGTGCCAGCAGCTTTACCGACAGGGAAGAGACCCAGTACTTC. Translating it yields CASSFTDREETQYF.

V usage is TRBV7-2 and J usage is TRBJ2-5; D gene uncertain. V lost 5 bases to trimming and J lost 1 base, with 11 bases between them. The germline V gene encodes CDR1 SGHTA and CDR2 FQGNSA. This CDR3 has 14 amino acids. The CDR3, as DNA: TGTGCCAGCAGCACCTACTACCCCCAAGAGACCCAGTACTTC. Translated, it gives CASSTYYPQETQYF.

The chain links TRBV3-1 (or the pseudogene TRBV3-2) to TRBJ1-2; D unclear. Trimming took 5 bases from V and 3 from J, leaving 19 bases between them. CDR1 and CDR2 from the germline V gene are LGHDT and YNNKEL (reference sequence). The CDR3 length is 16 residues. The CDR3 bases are TGTGCCAGCAGCGAAGCTGGACGGGGAGGCGACTATGGCTACACCTTC. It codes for CASSEAGRGGDYGYTF.

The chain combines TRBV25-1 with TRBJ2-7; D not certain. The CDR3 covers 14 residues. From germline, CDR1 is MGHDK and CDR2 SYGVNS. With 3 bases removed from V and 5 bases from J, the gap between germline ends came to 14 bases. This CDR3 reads CASSDLTRTHEQYF. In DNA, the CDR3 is TGTGCCAGCAGTGACCTGACAAGAACACACGAGCAGTACTTC.